This T cell receptor beta chain emerged from a study of PD-L1 blockade in urothelial cancer. On the study more broadly: The researchers analyzed blood 3 weeks (second dose) and 6 weeks after treatment start. Blood-derived samples held a median around 140,000 T cells.

Germline V gene lookup returns CDR1 SGDLS and CDR2 YYNGEE. The CDR3 has 15 amino acids. The germline V and J ends were trimmed by 0 bases and 5 bases, with 13 bases remaining between them. Data came from immunoSEQ multiplex PCR; TCRdb stores just in-frame clones and leaves some out. Of around 50,000 clones listed, around 85% were seen once; the top ten hold 1.5% to 2%. Time point defined: peripheral blood 6 weeks after treatment start. The rearrangement joins TRBV9 to TRBJ2-3, with D possibly being TRBD2 (6 bases). This TCR came from a man over 45 with urothelial cancer. The specimen comprised PBMCs, sampled around atezolizumab (anti-PD-L1) treatment. CDR3 DNA: TGTGCCAGCAGCGTAGGTGGACGGGAGAAAGATACGCAGTATTTT. Translated, it gives CASSVGGREKDTQYF.